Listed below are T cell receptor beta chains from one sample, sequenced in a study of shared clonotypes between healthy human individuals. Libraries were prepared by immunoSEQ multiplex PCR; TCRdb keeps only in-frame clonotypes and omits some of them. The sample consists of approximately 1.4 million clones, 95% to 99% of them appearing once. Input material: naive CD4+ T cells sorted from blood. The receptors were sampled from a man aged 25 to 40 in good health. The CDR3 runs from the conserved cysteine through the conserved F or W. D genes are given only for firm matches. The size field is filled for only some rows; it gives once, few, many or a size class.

CSVQGQGHKEQYF	TGCAGCGTCCAGGGACAGGGGCACAAGGAGCAGTACTTC	NA	TRBV29-1	TRBJ2-7	TRBD1
CASSLVVGLSGANVLTF	TGTGCCAGCAGCTTAGTAGTCGGGCTCTCTGGGGCCAACGTCCTGACTTTC	NA	TRBV7-2	TRBJ2-6	NA
CASSPSSGRMQQFF	TGTGCCAGCAGCCCTTCTAGCGGGAGAATGCAACAGTTCTTC	NA	TRBV7-2	TRBJ2-1	TRBD2
CASSIRRPRGNEQFF	TGTGCCAGTAGTATAAGGCGGCCTAGGGGCAATGAGCAGTTCTTC	NA	TRBV19	TRBJ2-1	NA
CASSDLIEAFF	TGTGCCAGCAGTGATCTAATTGAAGCTTTCTTT	NA	TRBV6-1	TRBJ1-1	NA
CASSVTRTSGRSLYNEQFF	TGTGCCAGCAGCGTAACGCGGACTAGCGGGAGAAGTTTATACAATGAGCAGTTCTTC	NA	TRBV11-2	TRBJ2-1	TRBD2
CASAGHYGYTF	TGTGCCAGCGCAGGGCACTATGGCTACACCTTC	NA	TRBV28	TRBJ1-2	NA
CASSSDLGRGEQYF	TGTGCCAGCAGCTCCGATTTGGGGAGGGGCGAGCAGTACTTC	once	TRBV5-6	TRBJ2-7	TRBD2
CASSDPRGGNQPQHF	TGCGCCAGCAGTGACCCGAGGGGAGGGAATCAGCCCCAGCATTTT	NA	TRBV10-2	TRBJ1-5	NA
CASSKDPSSYNEQFF	TGTGCCAGCAGCAAAGACCCGAGCTCCTACAATGAGCAGTTCTTC	NA	TRBV5-4	TRBJ2-1	NA
CASSTGQGAHEQYF	TGTGCCAGCAGCACCGGACAGGGGGCGCACGAGCAGTACTTC	NA	TRBV7-3	TRBJ2-7	TRBD1
CASSLFSQANEKLFF	TGCGCCAGCAGCTTATTCTCGCAGGCTAATGAAAAACTGTTTTTT	NA	TRBV5-1	TRBJ1-4	NA
CASSPLAGGRMITDTQYF	TGTGCCAGCTCACCCCTCGCGGGAGGGAGAATGATCACAGATACGCAGTATTTT	NA	TRBV18	TRBJ2-3	TRBD2